This T cell receptor (beta chain) was sequenced in a study of cytomegalovirus exposure and HLA in healthy donors (dated by TCRdb to the late 2010s). For context, the study as a whole: An earlier analysis of some 550 of the donors reported about 250 Gb of sequence data and 117 million unique TCR beta sequences from 150 million to 200 million T cells. In addition to the first cohort of around 670 subjects, a separate validation cohort of some 120 different subjects was used. In the later analysis, no new phenotypic data were used to find candidate immune exposures; instead, reliance was placed on TCR beta sequences and their occurrence across donors. Typing coverage varied by locus: 629-630 donors for A, B, C, DRB1 and DQB1; 500 to 550 for DQA1; around 570 for DPA1; 400 to 480 for DPB1. To study patterns of TCR occurrence, a later analysis re-analyzed previously published TCR beta repertoires from several hundred donors and added high-resolution HLA genotyping. Around 300 gigabases of sequencing data and approximately 84 million unique TCR sequences were included in an early release covering 550 to 650 HLA-typed donors. To predict cytomegalovirus infection status, the study combined high-throughput TCR immunosequencing, statistical association of individual TCRs with disease status, and machine learning. The study aimed to test whether signatures of past pathogen exposure could be identified by cataloging public T cell receptors. Alongside the repertoire data, information on donor age, sex, ethnicity and CMV serostatus was compiled. The study used immunosequencing to profile the T cell repertoires of 666 subjects and linked those repertoires to cytomegalovirus serostatus. Roughly 5 DR-DQ haplotypes were handled as single units for association and clustering, since linkage in the cohort was strong. Class I and class II HLA loci were covered by the typing at four-digit resolution. A later genetic analysis used genome-wide SNP genotypes for about 65% of the 666 donors, treating that subset as a discovery cohort. All discovery cohort repertoires had been generated using a single sequencing platform. Across some 400 genotyped donors of the cohort, an average of roughly 250,000 unique TCR beta nucleotide sequences per donor were sequenced, and 15% to 20% of those sequences were non-productive. The genetic ancestry cluster associated with self-reported Caucasian donors included about 81% of the approximately 430 genotyped donors. In an earlier analysis of 550 to 700 of the donors, high-throughput TCR beta sequencing was used to judge whether each TCR beta V gene segment behaved as functional or pseudogenic. Broader findings and caveats from the paper: Several of the top co-occurrence clusters appeared to be linked to parvovirus B19, influenza, CMV and Epstein-Barr virus, according to a later analysis. Most CMV-associated TCR beta chains appeared to be HLA-restricted in a later analysis, and the HLA associations seemed to be driven largely by CMV exposure. An earlier analysis of around 600 of the donors showed that most TCR beta V segments appeared in productive rearrangements either about 87% or about 30% of the time, which broadly matched IMGT annotations. A cluster of highly shared sequence variants was judged likely to be a technical artifact of the sequencing pipeline. A later analysis found that HLA-associated TCR beta chains were more clonally expanded and had lower generation probabilities than equally common non-associated chains. Compared with the approximately 720-donor mean, donors in an Asian-associated ancestry cluster had fewer N-insertions in productive TCRs, according to a later genetic analysis. This cohort had only TCR beta chains sequenced, and the lack of alpha or paired-chain data limited which features could be detected. Assigning TCR associations to individual alleles was difficult when HLA alleles, especially DR and DQ, strongly co-occurred. A later genetic analysis associated a missense DCLRE1C variant with V-gene and J-gene trimming of TCR beta chains, and an independent cohort replicated the association. Because HLA typing was unavailable for some donors at each locus, only the typed subset was used in association tests. In vitro tests confirmed that three of the cytomegalovirus-associated TCR beta chains recognize cytomegalovirus antigens. Correlated functional status among segregating V segments might reflect linkage disequilibrium, but an unknown experimental factor could not be ruled out. Immune exposure information for the cohort was limited to CMV serostatus. In a later analysis, 16,951 TCR beta sequences were associated with specific HLA alleles at a false discovery rate of 0.05. A further reported finding was that TCR beta sequences accurately predicted the HLA-A and HLA-B alleles for most subjects in the first cohort. The authors suggested that the approach could potentially be generalized to other disease states and immunological phenotypes. Because counts were too low, about 18 rarely observed V segments, including chromosome 9 orphons, were left out of the earlier analysis of roughly 600 of the donors. Because the 87-base-pair reads could not distinguish some IMGT-functional V segments, including TRBV6-2 and TRBV6-3, those segments were excluded. In a later analysis, TCR association rates were found to vary across HLA loci, with the most associated TCRs seen for DRB1 alleles and the fewest for HLA-C alleles. Across donors, most TCR sequences were observed very rarely, whereas some public TCRs were present in many individuals. The study gave a list of 150 to 200 TCR beta chains associated with cytomegalovirus. Roughly uniform sequencing depth across donors was assumed in presence/absence analyses, although this assumption may not hold. In both the original and validation cohorts, the classifier was reported to diagnose cytomegalovirus status with high specificity and sensitivity.

The method behind the library was the immunoSEQ multiplex PCR assay. For the multiplex PCR, a mixture combining 60 forward primers for TCR Vbeta segments and 13 reverse primers for TCR Jbeta segments was used. The CDR3 region of rearranged TCR beta genes was amplified from genomic DNA by a multiplex PCR assay. The Illumina HiSeq System was used to sequence the amplified TCR beta libraries as 87-base-pair reads. The paper's processing steps were these. A later analysis counted about 82 million unique TCR beta chains across the 600 to 850 repertoires, and roughly 10 million of these chains were shared by at least two donors. Raw reads were error-corrected and collapsed into unique sequences with a nearest-neighbor algorithm that merged closely related sequences to remove PCR and sequencing errors. V, D and J gene segments were assigned by aligning CDR3 sequences to IMGT reference sequences. For a sequence to be retained, a match of at least six nucleotides to both a V gene segment and a J gene segment was required. Rearrangements were called productive when the CDR3 lacked stop codons and stayed in frame with V and J; all others were non-productive. Following IMGT convention, CDR3 was defined as the stretch from the second conserved V-encoded cysteine to the conserved J-encoded phenylalanine. In an earlier analysis of approximately 500 of the donors, sequences lacking an unambiguous match to a single V gene segment were excluded. An earlier analysis of 587 of the donors called V segments functional above 56.7% productive rearrangements and segregating when the between-donor standard deviation exceeded 5%. A statistical classification framework was built to diagnose cytomegalovirus status from the catalog of TCR beta chain sequences. A later analysis assigned V and J genes by comparing TCR nucleotide sequences with IMGT/GENE-DB human TR gene sequences. Using the TCRdist pipeline, a later analysis assigned CDR3 sequences along with most-parsimonious VDJ recombination scenarios. In a later analysis, every TCR beta chain was defined by the combination of its CDR3 amino acid sequence and its V-gene family, and reads without a unique V-gene family were dropped. To address suspected cross-contamination and a sequencing artifact, a later analysis removed some 620 highly shared, low-generation-probability nucleotide sequences. In a later analysis, a clonal expansion index was calculated for each public chain from normalized within-repertoire ranks of inferred template counts. In a later analysis, generation probabilities were computed with a VDJ recombination model fitted to out-of-frame rearrangements, and the resulting probabilities were checked against IGoR. In a later analysis, TCR-TCR, TCR-HLA and TCR-CMV co-occurrence was scored with hypergeometric tests, and a repertoire-size bias correction was applied to TCR pairs. A later analysis estimated false discovery rates by permuting HLA or CMV assignments 20 times. In a later analysis, co-occurring TCRs were grouped with DBSCAN, and TCRdist sequence similarity was added when clustering was performed within HLA-allele-positive subsets. Co-occurrence clustering excluded repertoires with fewer than 30,000 or more than 120,000 public chains, plus five with anomalous nucleotide sharing. This is the immuneACCESS table as TCRdb keeps it, with only in-frame sequences that have V and J called. A part of the clones is gone; compared with another copy, unresolved V genes explain less than half, and the rest is unexplained. The V and J calls and clone size were taken over from that table, and D and trimming were inferred from the DNA. In all, the sample holds roughly 140,000 clones, and about 80% of those were seen once. About 5% of the sample is in the top ten clones.

In total, roughly 670 healthy bone marrow donors made up the cohort. Cohort members were all nominally healthy when sampled, although unrecorded immune exposures were likely present. The donor tested CMV seronegative, placing the donor among the roughly 340 seronegative members of the cohort. A peripheral blood sample was collected from each donor, and TCR beta sequencing was performed on peripheral blood mononuclear cells. The Qiagen DNeasy Blood Extraction Kit was used to extract genomic DNA from the blood cell samples. In its sample, this clone was seen once. Its recognized antigen is unknown. The sample holds no much larger clone one base away, and base qualities are not on file. Including the terminal cysteine and phenylalanine, the CDR3 comprises 15 residues. Only CDR3 DNA remains: 45 bases, in frame from the first base. V is clipped by 5 bases and J by 0 bases, and the sequence between their germline boundaries is 11 bases long. For CDR1 and CDR2, the germline V gene lists MDHEN and SYDVKM.

The sequenced material came from PBMCs. The source is a male donor in good health and CMV-seronegative. The sequence is built from TRBV28 and TRBJ1-5; no D gene is confidently identified. Here the CDR3 is given as CASSLPGLSNQPQHF. Here is the DNA: TGTGCCAGCAGTCTCCCGGGTCTTAGCAATCAGCCCCAGCATTTT.